This T cell receptor beta chain was retrieved from a study of T-cell reconstitution after alpha-beta-depleted transplantation in children. Whole-study results and caveats: About two months after transplant, alpha-beta T cells reportedly came from several hundred expanded graft clones. Newly made T cells mostly supplied T-cell counts and diversity one year after transplant. Some patients' high day-60 TCRbeta diversity was attributed to recipient cells surviving conditioning.

The TCRbeta library was prepared with unique molecular identifiers. In TCRdb, the PCR reads were re-called with MiXCR into one record per CDR3 protein. The table has roughly 420,000 distinct CDR3 sequences, 15% to 20% seen once. For this clonotype: The antigen is undetermined.

The CDR3 is made up of 14 amino acids. Per germline, CDR1 GTSNPN and CDR2 SVGIG (reference sequence). The V end lost 1 base, the J end lost 0 bases, and 10 bases lay between the germline ends. This TCR was sampled from a boy under two years old who had a stem cell transplant for Wiskott-Aldrich syndrome, so the T cells may come from the graft donor. V and J are TRBV30 and TRBJ2-7; TRBD1 might be the D (5 bases). The source material was PBMCs, mostly from graft donor cells, sampled 360 days after TCRalphabeta/CD19-depleted stem cell transplant. The CDR3 reads CAWSDTGSSYEQYF. DNA of the CDR3: TGTGCCTGGAGTGATACAGGTTCCTCCTACGAGCAGTACTTC.